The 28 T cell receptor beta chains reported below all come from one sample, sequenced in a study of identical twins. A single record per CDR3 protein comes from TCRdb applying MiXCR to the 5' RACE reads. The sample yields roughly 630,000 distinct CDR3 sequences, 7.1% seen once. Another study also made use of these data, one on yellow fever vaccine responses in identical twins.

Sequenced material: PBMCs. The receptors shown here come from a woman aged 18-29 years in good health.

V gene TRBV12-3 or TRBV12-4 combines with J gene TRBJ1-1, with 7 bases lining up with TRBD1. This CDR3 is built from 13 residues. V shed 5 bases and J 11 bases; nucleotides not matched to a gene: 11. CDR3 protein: CASSIGTDYLAFF. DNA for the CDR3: TGTGCCAGCAGTATCGGGACAGATTATTTGGCTTTCTTT.

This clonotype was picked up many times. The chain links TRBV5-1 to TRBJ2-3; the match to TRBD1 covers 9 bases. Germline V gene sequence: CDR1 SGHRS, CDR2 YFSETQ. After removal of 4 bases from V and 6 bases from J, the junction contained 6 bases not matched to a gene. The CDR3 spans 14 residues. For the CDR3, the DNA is TGCGCCAGCAGCCAGGGACAGGGCTGGGATACGCAGTATTTT. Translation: CASSQGQGWDTQYF.

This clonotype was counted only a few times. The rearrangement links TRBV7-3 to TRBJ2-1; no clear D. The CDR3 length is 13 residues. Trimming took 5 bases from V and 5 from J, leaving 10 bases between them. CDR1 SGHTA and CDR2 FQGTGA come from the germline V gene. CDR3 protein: CASSLTRDNEQFF. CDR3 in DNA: TGTGCCAGCAGCCTGACCCGAGACAATGAGCAGTTCTTC.

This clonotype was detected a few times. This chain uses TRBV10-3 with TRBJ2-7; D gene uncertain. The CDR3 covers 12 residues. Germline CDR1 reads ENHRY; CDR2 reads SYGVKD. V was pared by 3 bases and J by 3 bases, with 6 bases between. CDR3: CAISDDFYEQYV. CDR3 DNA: TGTGCCATCAGTGACGACTTCTACGAGCAGTACGTC.

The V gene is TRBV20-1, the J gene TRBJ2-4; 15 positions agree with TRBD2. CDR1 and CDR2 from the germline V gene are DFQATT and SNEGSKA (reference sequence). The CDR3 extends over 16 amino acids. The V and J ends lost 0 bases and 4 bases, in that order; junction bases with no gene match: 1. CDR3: CSARDGTSGRKNIQYF. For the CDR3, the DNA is TGCAGTGCTAGAGACGGGACTAGCGGGAGGAAAAACATTCAGTACTTC.

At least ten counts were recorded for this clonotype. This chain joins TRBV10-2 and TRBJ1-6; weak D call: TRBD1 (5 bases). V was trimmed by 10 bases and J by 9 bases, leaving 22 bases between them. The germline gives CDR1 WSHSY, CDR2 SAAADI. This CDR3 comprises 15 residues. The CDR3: CATSTRAGETSPLHF. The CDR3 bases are TGCGCCACCTCAACCCGAGCGGGGGAAACTTCACCCCTCCACTTT.

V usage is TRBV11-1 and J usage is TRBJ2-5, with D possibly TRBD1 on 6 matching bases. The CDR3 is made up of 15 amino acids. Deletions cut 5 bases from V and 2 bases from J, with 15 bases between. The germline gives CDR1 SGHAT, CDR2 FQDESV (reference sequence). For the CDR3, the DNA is TGTGCCAGCAGCCGAAGGACAGTTAGACAAGAGACCCAGTACTTC. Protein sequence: CASSRRTVRQETQYF.

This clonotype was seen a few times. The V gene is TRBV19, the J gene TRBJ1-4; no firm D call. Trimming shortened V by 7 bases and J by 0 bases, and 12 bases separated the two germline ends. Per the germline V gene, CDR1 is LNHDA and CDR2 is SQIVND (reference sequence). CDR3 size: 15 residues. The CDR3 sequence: CASTPVGPTNEKLFF. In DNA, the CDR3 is TGTGCCAGTACTCCGGTAGGACCAACTAATGAAAAACTGTTTTTT.

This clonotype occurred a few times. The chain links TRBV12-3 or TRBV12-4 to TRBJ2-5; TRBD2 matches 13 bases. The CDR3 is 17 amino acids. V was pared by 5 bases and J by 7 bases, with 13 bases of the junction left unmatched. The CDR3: CASSPQGGTSGIGTQYF. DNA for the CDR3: TGTGCCAGCAGTCCACAAGGAGGGACTAGCGGGATAGGGACCCAGTACTTC.

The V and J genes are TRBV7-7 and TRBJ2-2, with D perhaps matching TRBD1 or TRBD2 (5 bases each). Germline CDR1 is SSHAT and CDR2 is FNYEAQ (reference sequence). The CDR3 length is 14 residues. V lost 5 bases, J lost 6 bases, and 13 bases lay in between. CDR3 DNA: TGTGCCAGCAGCCCTGGGACCTCATCCGGGGAGCTGTTTTTT. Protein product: CASSPGTSSGELFF. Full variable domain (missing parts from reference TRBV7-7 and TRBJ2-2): GAGVSQSPRYKVTKRGQDVTLRCDPISSHATLYWYQQALGQGPEFLTYFNYEAQPDKSGLPSDRFSAERPEGSISTLTIQRTEQRDSAMYRCASSPGTSSGELFFGEGSRLTVL.

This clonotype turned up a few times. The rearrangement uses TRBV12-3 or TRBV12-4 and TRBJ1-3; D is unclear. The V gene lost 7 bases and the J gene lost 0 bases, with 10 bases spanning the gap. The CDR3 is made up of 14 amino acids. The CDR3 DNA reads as TGTGCCAGCACTATCTCCGGCTCTGGAAACACCATATATTTT. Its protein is CASTISGSGNTIYF.

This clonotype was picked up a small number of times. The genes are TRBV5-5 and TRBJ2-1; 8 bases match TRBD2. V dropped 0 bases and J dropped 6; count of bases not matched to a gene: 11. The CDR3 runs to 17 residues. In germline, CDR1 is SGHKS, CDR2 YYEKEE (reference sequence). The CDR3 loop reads CASSLGSGVAGFNEQFF. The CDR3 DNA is TGTGCCAGCAGCTTGGGGAGCGGGGTAGCGGGATTCAATGAGCAGTTCTTC.

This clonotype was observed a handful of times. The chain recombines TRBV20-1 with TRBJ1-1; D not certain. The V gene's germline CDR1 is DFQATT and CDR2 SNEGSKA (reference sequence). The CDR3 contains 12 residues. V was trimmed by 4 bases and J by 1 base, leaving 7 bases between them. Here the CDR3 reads CSATDRNTEAFF. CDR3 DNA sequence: TGCAGTGCTACGGACCGGAACACTGAAGCTTTCTTT.

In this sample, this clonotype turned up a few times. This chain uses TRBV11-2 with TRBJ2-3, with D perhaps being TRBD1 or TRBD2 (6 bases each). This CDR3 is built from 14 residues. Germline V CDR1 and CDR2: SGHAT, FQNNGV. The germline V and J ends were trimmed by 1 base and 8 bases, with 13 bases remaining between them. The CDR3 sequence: CASSLGPQGGTQYF. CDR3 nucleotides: TGTGCCAGCAGCTTAGGGCCACAGGGAGGTACGCAGTATTTT.

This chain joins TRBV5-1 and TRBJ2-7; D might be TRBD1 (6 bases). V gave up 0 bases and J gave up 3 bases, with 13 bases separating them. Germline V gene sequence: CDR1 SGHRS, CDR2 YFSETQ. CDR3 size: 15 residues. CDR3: CASSLEFGGGYEQYF. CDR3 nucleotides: TGCGCCAGCAGCTTGGAGTTTGGGGGCGGCTACGAGCAGTACTTC.

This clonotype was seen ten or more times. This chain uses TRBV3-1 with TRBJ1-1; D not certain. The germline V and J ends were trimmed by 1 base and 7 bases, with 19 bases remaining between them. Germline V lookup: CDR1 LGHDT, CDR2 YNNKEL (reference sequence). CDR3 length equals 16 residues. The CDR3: CASSQVGRYGTVEAFF. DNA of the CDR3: TGTGCCAGCAGCCAAGTGGGGAGGTACGGCACGGTTGAAGCTTTCTTT.

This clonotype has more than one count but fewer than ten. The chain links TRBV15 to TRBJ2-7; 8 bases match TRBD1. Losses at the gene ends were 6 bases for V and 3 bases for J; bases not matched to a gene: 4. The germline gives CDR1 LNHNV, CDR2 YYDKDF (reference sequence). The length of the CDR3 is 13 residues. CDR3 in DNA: TGTGCCACCAGTCGGGACAGGCTCTACGAGCAGTACTTC. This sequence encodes CATSRDRLYEQYF.

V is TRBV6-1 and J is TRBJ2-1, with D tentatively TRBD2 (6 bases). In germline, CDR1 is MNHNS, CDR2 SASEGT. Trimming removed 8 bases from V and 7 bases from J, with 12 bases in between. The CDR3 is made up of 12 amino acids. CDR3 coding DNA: TGTGCCAGCGCCAGAGGGAGGAATGAGCAGTTCTTC. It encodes CASARGRNEQFF.

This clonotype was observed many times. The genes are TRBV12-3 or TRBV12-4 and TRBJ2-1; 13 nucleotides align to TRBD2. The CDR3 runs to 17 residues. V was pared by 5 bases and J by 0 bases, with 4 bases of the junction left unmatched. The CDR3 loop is CASSLWTSGGSYNEQFF. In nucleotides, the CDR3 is TGTGCCAGCAGTCTTTGGACTAGCGGGGGCTCCTACAATGAGCAGTTCTTC.

The DNA for the CDR3 is TGCAGTGCTATACGGCAAAACGAGCAGTACGTC. Encoded protein: CSAIRQNEQYV. The rearrangement links TRBV20-1 to TRBJ2-7, with D unresolved. The CDR3 length is 11 residues. Trimming shortened V by 4 bases and J by 5 bases, and 9 bases separated the two germline ends. CDR1 and CDR2 from the germline V gene are DFQATT and SNEGSKA (reference sequence).

The chain's CDR3 is CSARVGQAATDTQYF. Here the CDR3 DNA reads TGCAGTGCTAGGGTGGGACAGGCGGCCACAGATACGCAGTATTTT. The chain uses TRBV20-1 and TRBJ2-3; 8 bases match TRBD1. Germline CDR1 DFQATT, CDR2 SNEGSKA (reference sequence). This CDR3 is built from 15 residues. V lost 3 bases, J lost 2 bases, and 7 bases stayed unmatched.

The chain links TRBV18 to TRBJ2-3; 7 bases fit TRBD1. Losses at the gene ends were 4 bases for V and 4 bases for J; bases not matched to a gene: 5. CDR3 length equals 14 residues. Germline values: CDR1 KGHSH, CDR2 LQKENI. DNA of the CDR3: TGTGCCAGCTCACAGACAGGGAGCGCAGATACGCAGTATTTT. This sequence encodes CASSQTGSADTQYF.

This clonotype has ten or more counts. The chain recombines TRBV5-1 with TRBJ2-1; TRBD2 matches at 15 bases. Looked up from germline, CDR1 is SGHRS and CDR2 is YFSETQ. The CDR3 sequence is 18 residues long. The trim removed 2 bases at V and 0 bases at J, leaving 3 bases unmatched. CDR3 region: CASSLPGLAGGSYNEQFF. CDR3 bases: TGCGCCAGCAGCTTACCGGGACTAGCGGGAGGCTCCTACAATGAGCAGTTCTTC.

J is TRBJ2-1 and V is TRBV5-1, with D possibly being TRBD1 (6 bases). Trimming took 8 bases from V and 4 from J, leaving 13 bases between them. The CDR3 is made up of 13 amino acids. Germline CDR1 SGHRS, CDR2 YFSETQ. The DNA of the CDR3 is TGCGCCAGTGGCCCTACAGGGTACAATGAGCAGTTCTTC. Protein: CASGPTGYNEQFF.

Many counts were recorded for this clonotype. CDR3 DNA sequence: TGTGCCATCACCGCGACCGGGACTAGCGGGGGCCCAAACACCGGGGAGCTGTTTTTT. Translated, it gives CAITATGTSGGPNTGELFF. The rearrangement uses TRBV10-3 and TRBJ2-2; 14 positions agree with TRBD2. Germline CDR1 ENHRY, CDR2 SYGVKD. The CDR3 is 19 residues long. The V segment lost 7 bases and the J segment 2 bases; nucleotides outside the gene matches: 12.

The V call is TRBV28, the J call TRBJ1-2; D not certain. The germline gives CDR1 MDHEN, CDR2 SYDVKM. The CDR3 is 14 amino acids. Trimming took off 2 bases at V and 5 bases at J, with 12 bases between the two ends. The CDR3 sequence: CASSLGQQGYGYTF. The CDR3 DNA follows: TGTGCCAGCAGTTTAGGCCAGCAAGGGTATGGCTACACCTTC.

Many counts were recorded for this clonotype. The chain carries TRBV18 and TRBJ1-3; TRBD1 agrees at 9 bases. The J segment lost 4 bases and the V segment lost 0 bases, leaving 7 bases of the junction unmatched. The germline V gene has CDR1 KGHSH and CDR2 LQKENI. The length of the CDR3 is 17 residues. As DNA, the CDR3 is TGTGCCAGCTCACCACCTTCCGGGACAGGGAAGGGAAACACCATATATTTT. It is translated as CASSPPSGTGKGNTIYF.

CDR3 region: CATSDPTSGSTDTQYF. The CDR3 region has the DNA TGTGCCACCAGTGACCCCACTAGCGGGAGCACAGATACGCAGTATTTT. The chain carries TRBV24-1 and TRBJ2-3, with TRBD2 matching 9 bases. This CDR3 is 16 amino acids long. Germline V gene sequence: CDR1 KGHDR, CDR2 SFDVKD. The trim removed 4 bases at V and 0 bases at J, leaving 4 bases unmatched.